The present entry profiles one T cell receptor beta chain with its context. The repertoire was sequenced with immunoSEQ multiplex PCR; TCRdb's copy has only in-frame clones and lacks some. Counted here are under 150,000 clones, around 79% occurring once; the ten biggest clones make up about 18%. The record originates from a study of blood T cell repertoires in COVID-19. Germline V gene sequence: CDR1 MNHNS, CDR2 SASEGT. The length of the CDR3 is 16 residues. The trim removed 2 bases at V and 8 bases at J, leaving 10 bases unmatched. Input material: peripheral blood. The source of this sequence is an elderly man with acute or convalescent COVID-19. The rearrangement links TRBV6-1 to TRBJ1-2; 11 positions match TRBD1. CDR3 in DNA: TGTGCCAGCAGTGAACAGCCCGGGACAGGGGGTGGCGGCTACACCTTC. Translated, it gives CASSEQPGTGGGGYTF.